Each of the 14 T cell receptor beta chains below was sequenced from the same sample in a study of shared clonotypes between healthy human individuals. The protocol was immunoSEQ multiplex PCR, while the TCRdb copy is restricted to in-frame clones and leaves out a portion. The sample holds about 560,000 clones, around 81% seen once. Sequences were obtained from PBMCs. The receptors were gathered from a woman aged 40 to 49 in good health. Some clones in this sample may be carry-over from other donors' samples.

V and J are TRBV19 and TRBJ2-2, with D perhaps TRBD2 (7 bases). The CDR3 is 16 amino acids. Germline V gene lookup returns CDR1 LNHDA and CDR2 SQIVND (reference sequence). V gave up 2 bases and J gave up 5 bases, with 15 bases separating them. The CDR3 loop is CASSISSGRGTGELFF. The DNA of the CDR3 is TGTGCCAGTAGTATATCTAGCGGAAGGGGGACCGGGGAGCTGTTTTTT.

About this clone itself: A much more abundant neighbour one base away suggests this may be a read error. This CDR3 reads CASSTAAGANVLTF. CDR3 coding DNA: TGTGCCAGCAGCACGGCCGCTGGGGCCAACGTCCTGACTTTC. The chain joins TRBV2 to TRBJ2-6; D remains unclear. The CDR3 has 14 amino acids. Trimming shortened V by 6 bases and J by 2 bases, and 8 bases separated the two germline ends. CDR1 is SNHLY, CDR2 FYNNEI, per germline.

The rearrangement links TRBV27 to TRBJ2-5, with 7 bases matching TRBD2. The CDR3 is 18 amino acids. Unmatched junction bases numbered 18, after V lost 3 bases and J lost 5 bases. CDR1 is MNHEY and CDR2 is SMNVEV in the germline V gene (reference sequence). The CDR3 loop reads CASSFRTGGSVLFETQYF. The CDR3 DNA follows: TGTGCCAGCAGTTTCCGGACGGGCGGGAGCGTCTTGTTTGAGACCCAGTACTTC.

The chain carries TRBV27 and TRBJ2-1, with D possibly matching TRBD2 (6 bases). This CDR3 spans 14 amino acids. Germline V gene lookup returns CDR1 MNHEY and CDR2 SMNVEV (reference sequence). The V end lost 6 bases, the J end lost 8 bases, and 17 bases lay between the germline ends. CDR3 DNA sequence: TGTGCCAGCAGAAACGGAGGGCCGTCCTATGAGCAGTTCTTC. Protein product: CASRNGGPSYEQFF.

The rearrangement joins TRBV2 to TRBJ1-2, with 11 bases matching TRBD1. With 4 bases clipped from V and 8 bases from J, the junction kept 6 bases outside the gene matches. Per germline, CDR1 SNHLY and CDR2 FYNNEI. CDR3 length equals 14 residues. In DNA form, the CDR3 reads TGTGCCAGCAGTGGGGCTTGGACAGGGGGCGGCTACACCTTC. Protein product: CASSGAWTGGGYTF.

This clone has a handful of counts. This likely reflects a read error, since a far larger clone is one base away. The chain couples TRBV7-9 to TRBJ2-7; D remains ambiguous. Germline CDR1 reads SEHNR; CDR2 reads FQNEAQ (reference sequence). CDR3 size: 15 residues. Between the trimmed V and J ends, which lost 5 bases and 1 base, there was a span of 15 bases. CDR3 DNA sequence: TGTGCCAGCAGCCAACTGGCTTGGCTTTCCTACGAGCAGTACTTC. Translating gives CASSQLAWLSYEQYF.

This chain joins TRBV27 and TRBJ2-1, with TRBD2 matching over 7 bases. This CDR3 comprises 16 residues. The germline gives CDR1 MNHEY, CDR2 SMNVEV (reference sequence). V dropped 3 bases and J dropped 5; count of bases not matched to a gene: 10. The CDR3 spells CASSFFVGGKDNEQFF. CDR3 sequence (DNA): TGTGCCAGCAGTTTTTTCGTGGGAGGGAAGGACAATGAGCAGTTCTTC.

The CDR3 region is CASSYDRTANTGELFF. The CDR3 DNA follows: TGCGCCAGCAGCTACGACAGGACCGCGAACACCGGGGAGCTGTTTTTT. This chain uses TRBV5-1 with TRBJ2-2; maybe TRBD1 (6 bases). The germline gives CDR1 SGHRS, CDR2 YFSETQ. Trimming cost V 3 bases and J 0 bases, with 12 bases left between them. The CDR3 covers 16 residues.

The chain uses TRBV29-1 and TRBJ2-1; D remains unclear. CDR3 size: 12 residues. Germline assignment: CDR1 SQVTM and CDR2 ANQGSEA. Deletions cut 3 bases from V and 5 bases from J, with 8 bases between. This CDR3 reads CSVDRGHNEQFF. The CDR3 DNA is TGCAGCGTTGACCGAGGCCACAATGAGCAGTTCTTC.

As to this clone: Being one base from a much bigger clone, this may be a read error. J is TRBJ2-7 and V is TRBV4-2, with unresolved D. Trimming left V 8 bases short and J 5 bases short, with 10 bases between. CDR1 LGHNA and CDR2 YNFKEQ come from the germline V gene. The CDR3 is 11 residues long. The CDR3 protein is CASGRSHEQYF. The CDR3 nucleotides read TGTGCCAGCGGCCGGTCCCACGAGCAGTACTTC.

The rearrangement uses TRBV6-1 and TRBJ2-7, with D maybe TRBD2 (5 bases). The length of the CDR3 is 12 residues. Trimming took off 4 bases at V and 4 bases at J, with 8 bases between the two ends. Germline-derived CDR1 and CDR2 are MNHNS and SASEGT. The CDR3 is CASSGLAYEQYF. CDR3 DNA: TGTGCCAGCAGTGGGCTAGCTTACGAGCAGTACTTC.

The sample holds a few counts of this clone. The same CDR3 is also encoded by other DNA sequences in this sample. The rearrangement uses TRBV29-1 and TRBJ2-5; maybe TRBD1 (6 bases). The germline gives CDR1 SQVTM, CDR2 ANQGSEA. This CDR3 spans 12 amino acids. The V and J ends lost 4 bases and 5 bases respectively, with 11 bases between them. As DNA, the CDR3 is TGCAGCGTTGTACAGGGTTTTGAGACCCAGTACTTC. This encodes CSVVQGFETQYF.

V usage is TRBV6-4 and J usage is TRBJ2-3; the match to TRBD2 covers 11 bases. CDR3 length: 15 residues. Trimming removed 6 bases from V and 2 bases from J; junction bases left unmatched: 4. CDR1 and CDR2 from the germline V gene are MRHNA and SNTAGT. The CDR3, as DNA: TGTGCCAGCAGCCTACTAGCGGGGGCCACAGATACGCAGTATTTT. Translated: CASSLLAGATDTQYF.

The V and J genes are TRBV7-2 and TRBJ1-2; TRBD1 agrees at 7 bases. Trimming at V came to 1 base and at J to 10 bases, leaving 6 bases not matched to a gene. Germline CDR1 is SGHTA and CDR2 is FQGNSA. CDR3 length: 13 residues. DNA of the CDR3: TGTGCCAGCAGCTTAGGACAGGGTGTTGACTACACCTTC. Residues: CASSLGQGVDYTF.